This TCR beta chain was recovered during a study of T-cell reconstitution after alpha-beta-depleted transplantation in children. Unique molecular identifiers were built into the TCRbeta library. TCRdb fed the PCR reads into MiXCR, producing one record per CDR3 protein. The sample comprises fewer than 25,000 distinct CDR3 sequences, about a tenth of which are singletons, and 20% to 30% rests with the top ten. The CDR3 covers 14 residues. This clonotype was recorded many times. Germline is not matched at one junction end, which may reflect a read error. This TCR derives from a human donor who donated a stem cell graft to a child with chronic granulomatous disease. The material was PBMCs from the stem cell graft donor, obtained from the stem cell graft. The V call is TRBV12-3 or TRBV12-4, the J call TRBJ1-4; weak D call: TRBD1 (6 bases). The CDR3 DNA sequence: TGTGCCAGCAGTTTCGGGGGGGCTAAGGAAAAACTGTTTTTT. This gives the protein CASSFGGAKEKLFF.